The rows below give T cell receptor beta chains drawn from one sample of a study of blood T cell repertoires in COVID-19. Produced via immunoSEQ multiplex PCR; TCRdb's table is partial and in-frame only. The sample shows fewer than 250,000 clones, 83% of them seen only once. Sequences were obtained from peripheral blood. The receptors stem from a woman aged 40-49 years with active or convalescent COVID-19. CDR3s include the opening cysteine and the closing phenylalanine or tryptophan. The D gene is left open where the match is weak. For some rows the clone size is stated as once, few or many, or as a class when expanded; others skip it.

V	D	J	size	CDR3	DNA
TRBV6-4	TRBD1	TRBJ2-3	-	CASSDTRRTGPGTDTQYF	TGTGCCAGCAGTGACACAAGAAGGACAGGGCCCGGCACAGATACGCAGTATTTT
TRBV19	TRBD2	TRBJ2-6	-	CASAASGSLSGANVLTF	TGTGCCAGTGCAGCGAGCGGGAGTCTTTCTGGGGCCAACGTCCTGACTTTC
TRBV5-1	-	TRBJ1-2	once	CASSSGGSGMGAYGYTF	TGCGCCAGCAGCTCCGGTGGGTCGGGGATGGGCGCCTATGGCTACACCTTC
TRBV4-2	TRBD1	TRBJ2-7	once	CASSRGTGGNYEQYF	TGTGCCAGCAGCAGGGGGACAGGGGGCAACTACGAGCAGTACTTC
TRBV19	-	TRBJ1-1	-	CASSPWRGQNTEAFF	TGTGCCAGTAGCCCGTGGCGGGGGCAGAACACTGAAGCTTTCTTT
TRBV11-2	-	TRBJ1-3	few	CASSLGTVGNTIYF	TGTGCCAGCAGCTTAGGTACAGTGGGAAACACCATATATTTT
TRBV11-2	TRBD2	TRBJ2-1	-	CASSQGLANEQFF	TGTGCCAGCAGCCAGGGACTAGCTAATGAGCAGTTCTTC
TRBV5-4	TRBD1	TRBJ1-2	-	CASSQGQGSGLEGYTF	TGTGCCAGCAGCCAAGGACAGGGCTCAGGACTTGAAGGCTACACCTTC
TRBV9	TRBD2	TRBJ2-7	-	CASSVGSGSGYEQYF	TGTGCCAGCAGCGTAGGTAGCGGGAGTGGGTACGAGCAGTACTTC
TRBV2	-	TRBJ2-1	few	CASTIWGGYNEQFF	TGTGCCAGCACAATCTGGGGCGGCTACAATGAGCAGTTCTTC
TRBV19	TRBD2	TRBJ2-3	-	CASSIMKLAGATDTQYF	TGTGCCAGTAGTATTATGAAACTAGCGGGAGCCACAGATACGCAGTATTTT
TRBV18	-	TRBJ1-4	-	CASSPSQGWSNEKLFF	TGTGCCAGCTCACCTTCCCAGGGGTGGTCTAATGAAAAACTGTTTTTT
TRBV5-5	-	TRBJ2-7	few	CASSLQTVEQYF	TGTGCCAGCAGCCTACAGACAGTCGAGCAGTACTTC
TRBV6-5	TRBD1	TRBJ1-2	-	CASIEDRGRGGYTF	TGTGCCAGCATCGAGGACAGGGGGCGGGGTGGCTACACCTTC
TRBV25-1	TRBD1	TRBJ1-1	-	CASSGGTANTEAFF	TGTGCCAGCAGTGGGGGGACAGCGAACACTGAAGCTTTCTTT
TRBV30	TRBD1	TRBJ1-2	-	CAWSVMTGGYGYTF	TGTGCCTGGAGTGTTATGACAGGGGGCTATGGCTACACCTTC
TRBV19	TRBD2	TRBJ2-1	once	CASSISSGGANEQFF	TGTGCCAGTAGTATATCTAGCGGGGGGGCCAATGAGCAGTTCTTC
TRBV19	TRBD1	TRBJ1-6	-	CASSMTGGLNSPLHF	TGTGCCAGTAGTATGACAGGGGGCCTTAATTCACCCCTCCACTTT
TRBV6-4	-	TRBJ1-2	-	CASRGPGLGGYTF	TGTGCCAGCAGAGGTCCAGGATTAGGTGGCTACACCTTC
TRBV30	TRBD1	TRBJ1-1	once	CAWDRATTEAFF	TGTGCCTGGGACAGGGCAACCACTGAAGCTTTCTTT
TRBV19	-	TRBJ1-2	-	CATPVVGGGYTF	TGTGCCACCCCCGTAGTGGGGGGGGGCTACACCTTC
TRBV11-2	-	TRBJ1-4	-	CASSLGLRGANEKLFF	TGTGCCAGCAGCTTAGGGCTTCGGGGGGCGAATGAAAAACTGTTTTTT
TRBV24-1	-	TRBJ2-5	-	CATSDTSREETQYF	TGTGCCACCAGTGATACGTCGAGGGAAGAGACCCAGTACTTC
TRBV5-6	-	TRBJ1-6	few	CASSLVIGENSPLHF	TGTGCCAGCAGCTTGGTAATAGGGGAAAATTCACCCCTCCACTTT
TRBV7-7	TRBD1	TRBJ2-7	many	CASSLGTGDSYEQYF	TGTGCTAGCAGCTTGGGGACAGGTGATTCCTACGAGCAGTACTTC
TRBV7-3	-	TRBJ2-2	few	CASSPTGSGTGELFF	TGTGCCAGCAGCCCGACAGGTTCAGGCACCGGGGAGCTGTTTTTT
TRBV11-2	TRBD1	TRBJ2-6	-	CASSLARDRAPPGANVLTF	TGTGCCAGCAGCTTAGCCCGGGACAGGGCCCCGCCTGGGGCCAACGTCCTGACTTTC
TRBV11-2	-	TRBJ2-6	-	CASSLVRAGANVLTF	TGTGCCAGCAGCTTAGTCAGGGCCGGGGCCAACGTCCTGACTTTC
TRBV12-3/TRBV12-4	-	TRBJ1-5	-	CASKEEYQPQHF	TGTGCCAGCAAGGAGGAATATCAGCCCCAGCATTTT
TRBV18	-	TRBJ1-1	-	CASSPAGMNTEAFF	TGTGCCAGCTCACCCGCAGGAATGAACACTGAAGCTTTCTTT
TRBV18	-	TRBJ1-1	-	CASSPSKGRDTEAFF	TGTGCCAGCTCACCCTCAAAGGGGAGGGACACTGAAGCTTTCTTT
TRBV10-2	-	TRBJ2-7	-	CASSFTTLDEQYF	TGCGCCAGCAGTTTTACTACACTCGACGAGCAGTACTTC